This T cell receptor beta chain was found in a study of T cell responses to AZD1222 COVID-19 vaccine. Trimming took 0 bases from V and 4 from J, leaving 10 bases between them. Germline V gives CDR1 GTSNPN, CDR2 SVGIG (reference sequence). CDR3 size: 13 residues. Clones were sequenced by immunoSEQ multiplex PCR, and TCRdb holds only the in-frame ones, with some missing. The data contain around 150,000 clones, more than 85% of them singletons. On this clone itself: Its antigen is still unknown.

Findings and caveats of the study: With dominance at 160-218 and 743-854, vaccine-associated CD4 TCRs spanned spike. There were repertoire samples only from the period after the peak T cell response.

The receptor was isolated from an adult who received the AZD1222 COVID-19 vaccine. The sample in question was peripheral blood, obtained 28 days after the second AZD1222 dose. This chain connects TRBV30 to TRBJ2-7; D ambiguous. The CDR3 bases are TGTGCCTGGAGTGTACTGGGCAAATACGAGCAGTACTTC. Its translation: CAWSVLGKYEQYF.